A selection of T cell receptor beta chains follows, all from one sample in a study of post-analysis software for immune sequencing data. Via MiXCR, TCRdb re-called the PCR reads, giving one row per CDR3 protein. The repertoire holds approximately 770,000 distinct CDR3 sequences, with around 45% as singletons. The sample taken for sequencing was blood. The source of these receptors is a girl between 10 and 17 years old with multiple sclerosis. Each CDR3 is given with its conserved first and last residue. Fields, in order: clone size, J gene, V gene, D gene, CDR3 protein, CDR3 DNA. A D gene is named only where the DNA matches it firmly. Not every row has a clone size; where given, it reads once, few, many or a size class.

few	TRBJ2-3	TRBV6-6	.	CASSYSELGTQYF	TGTGCCAGCAGTTACTCAGAATTGGGTACGCAGTATTTT
few	TRBJ2-3	TRBV4-3	TRBD2	CASSQGSLAGAPDTQYF	TGCGCCAGCAGCCAAGGGTCCCTAGCGGGGGCCCCGGATACGCAGTATTTT
.	TRBJ2-2	TRBV28	TRBD2	CASSFRQGLAGVLGELFF	TGTGCCAGCAGTTTCCGCCAGGGACTAGCGGGAGTTCTCGGGGAGCTGTTTTTT
.	TRBJ2-1	TRBV5-1	TRBD2	CASSFLLAGGAKDEQFF	TGCGCCAGCAGCTTCCTACTAGCGGGAGGGGCCAAGGATGAGCAGTTCTTC
few	TRBJ2-5	TRBV27	TRBD2	CASSPRLAGVETQYF	TGTGCCAGCAGTCCCCGACTAGCGGGAGTAGAGACCCAGTACTTC
.	TRBJ2-5	TRBV10-2	TRBD2	CASSEGLAGEWETQYF	TGCGCCAGCAGTGAGGGACTAGCGGGAGAATGGGAGACCCAGTACTTC
.	TRBJ2-5	TRBV7-9	.	CATTDVGQFQETQYF	TGTGCCACTACCGACGTAGGACAGTTCCAAGAGACCCAGTACTTC
once	TRBJ1-2	TRBV2	.	CASHREFGYTF	TGTGCCAGCCACAGGGAATTTGGCTACACCTTC
.	TRBJ2-7	TRBV27	.	CASSPGLPAPYEQYF	TGTGCCAGCAGTCCGGGGCTCCCGGCACCCTACGAGCAGTACTTC
.	TRBJ2-7	TRBV5-1	TRBD2	CASSTGLAGRYEQYF	TGCGCCAGCAGCACCGGACTAGCGGGAAGATACGAGCAGTACTTC
few	TRBJ1-2	TRBV12-3/TRBV12-4	.	CASSQSDQSNYGYTF	TGTGCCAGCAGTCAATCGGACCAGAGCAACTATGGCTACACCTTC
once	TRBJ2-1	TRBV6-2/TRBV6-3	.	CASSPRPAGTEQFF	TGTGCCAGCAGTCCCCGACCGGCAGGGACTGAGCAGTTCTTC
.	TRBJ2-7	TRBV6-6	.	CAGGSGYEQYF	TGTGCCGGAGGCAGCGGTTACGAGCAGTACTTC
many	TRBJ2-7	TRBV7-6	TRBD2	CASSTIAGGAGEQYF	TGTGCCAGCAGCACAATAGCGGGAGGGGCGGGTGAGCAGTACTTC
.	TRBJ2-7	TRBV7-3	.	CASSLTEMEEQYF	TGTGCCAGCAGCTTAACAGAGATGGAGGAGCAGTACTTC
.	TRBJ2-7	TRBV4-1	TRBD2	CASSQEGGGLAGDEQYF	TGCGCCAGCAGCCAAGAAGGTGGCGGACTAGCGGGGGACGAGCAGTACTTC
few	TRBJ1-5	TRBV29-1	TRBD1	CSVAETGVNQPQHF	TGCAGCGTGGCCGAGACAGGGGTCAATCAGCCCCAGCATTTT
.	TRBJ2-1	TRBV5-1	.	CASSFYGDLTYNEQFF	TGCGCCAGCAGCTTCTATGGGGACTTGACTTACAATGAGCAGTTCTTC
.	TRBJ2-2	TRBV4-2	TRBD2	CASSQWSVAGGTGELFF	TGTGCCAGCAGCCAGTGGAGTGTCGCGGGGGGCACCGGGGAGCTGTTTTTT
few	TRBJ2-7	TRBV7-2	TRBD1	CASSGDRDEQYF	TGTGCCAGCAGCGGGGACAGGGACGAGCAGTACTTC
.	TRBJ1-1	TRBV5-1	.	CASSATLGTNTEAFF	TGCGCCAGCAGCGCGACTTTGGGGACCAACACTGAAGCTTTCTTT
.	TRBJ2-7	TRBV20-1	.	CSARGEVDSYEQYF	TGCAGTGCTAGAGGGGAAGTCGACAGCTACGAGCAGTACTTC
.	TRBJ1-5	TRBV28	.	CASRSSGSNQPQHF	TGTGCCAGCAGGTCCTCGGGGAGCAATCAGCCCCAGCATTTT
.	TRBJ2-2	TRBV29-1	.	CSVEFANTGELFF	TGCAGCGTTGAGTTTGCGAACACCGGGGAGCTGTTTTTT
.	TRBJ1-1	TRBV7-9	.	CASRGSMNTEAFF	TGTGCGTCTAGGGGCTCTATGAACACTGAAGCTTTCTTT
.	TRBJ2-1	TRBV12-3/TRBV12-4	TRBD2	CASSRGVAGGYNEQFF	TGTGCCAGCAGCCGGGGGGTAGCGGGAGGGTACAATGAGCAGTTCTTC
few	TRBJ2-1	TRBV24-1	TRBD2	CATSDPRLAYEQFF	TGTGCCACCAGTGATCCCCGACTAGCATATGAGCAGTTCTTC
.	TRBJ2-5	TRBV20-1	.	CSARGTPAQYF	TGCAGTGCTAGGGGTACCCCTGCTCAGTACTTC
once	TRBJ2-1	TRBV12-3/TRBV12-4	.	CASSLDRTGYNEQFF	TGCGCCAGCAGTTTAGACCGGACGGGCTACAATGAGCAGTTCTTC
.	TRBJ1-2	TRBV29-1	TRBD1	CSVPTGEAYGYTF	TGCAGCGTTCCTACAGGGGAGGCCTATGGCTACACCTTC
.	TRBJ2-3	TRBV6-2/TRBV6-3	TRBD2	CASSYAGDQTDTQYF	TGTGCCAGCAGTTACGCGGGAGATCAGACAGATACGCAGTATTTT
.	TRBJ2-5	TRBV7-9	TRBD1	CASSWGTGSQETQYF	TGTGCCAGCAGTTGGGGGACAGGCTCCCAAGAGACCCAGTACTTC
few	TRBJ2-1	TRBV7-2	TRBD2	CASNHDGRAYNEQFF	TGTGCCAGCAACCACGACGGGAGGGCCTACAATGAGCAGTTCTTC
.	TRBJ1-2	TRBV12-5	.	CASGFEGGLRWGYTF	TGTGCTAGTGGTTTCGAGGGGGGGCTCCGATGGGGCTACACCTTC
.	TRBJ2-1	TRBV15	.	CATSRKVGMGYNEQFF	TGTGCCACCAGCAGAAAAGTAGGCATGGGGTACAATGAGCAGTTCTTC
.	TRBJ2-5	TRBV9	TRBD1	CASSVADRGLQETQYF	TGTGCCAGCAGCGTAGCCGACAGGGGGCTCCAAGAGACCCAGTACTTC
few	TRBJ2-7	TRBV28	TRBD1	CASSPPGQGSYEQYF	TGTGCCAGCAGTCCGCCGGGACAGGGTAGTTACGAGCAGTACTTC
.	TRBJ1-4	TRBV20-1	.	CSARERTTNEKRFF	TGCAGTGCTAGAGAGCGGACAACTAATGAAAAACGGTTTTTT
few	TRBJ2-1	TRBV7-2	TRBD2	CASSLLWGLAGGNGYNEQFF	TGTGCCAGCAGCTTACTGTGGGGACTAGCGGGAGGGAATGGCTACAATGAGCAGTTCTTC
few	TRBJ2-1	TRBV12-2	.	CASRPLAGVWNEQFF	TGTGCAAGTCGCCCTCTAGCGGGAGTATGGAATGAGCAGTTCTTC
few	TRBJ1-5	TRBV5-6	.	CASSLGGSPQHF	TGTGCCAGCAGCTTGGGAGGGTCTCCCCAGCATTTT
.	TRBJ2-1	TRBV7-9	.	CASSSPVTGAHNEQFF	TGTGCCAGCAGCTCCCCGGTCACGGGGGCCCACAATGAGCAGTTCTTC
once	TRBJ2-2	TRBV5-7	.	CASSLATSNGELFF	TGTGCCAGCAGCTTGGCCACTAGCAACGGGGAGCTGTTTTTT
.	TRBJ1-2	TRBV9	.	CASIGAGKGYTF	TGTGCCAGTATTGGGGCCGGGAAAGGCTACACCTTC
.	TRBJ2-7	TRBV20-1	.	CRALLDSYEQYF	TGCAGGGCTCTGCTCGACTCCTACGAGCAGTACTTC
few	TRBJ2-7	TRBV29-1	.	CSARSTQGEQYF	TGCAGCGCCCGGAGTACCCAAGGCGAGCAGTACTTC
.	TRBJ2-1	TRBV24-1	TRBD1	CATSDRGQGVNEQFF	TGTGCCACCAGTGACCGGGGACAGGGTGTCAATGAGCAGTTCTTC
.	TRBJ1-2	TRBV3-1	.	CASSQVTVGGYTF	TGTGCCAGCAGCCAAGTGACGGTGGGCGGCTACACCTTC
few	TRBJ2-1	TRBV28	.	CASSSSRTALYNEQFF	TGTGCCAGCAGTTCCTCCAGGACAGCTCTCTACAATGAGCAGTTCTTC
.	TRBJ2-3	TRBV30	.	CAWSTNTQYF	TGTGCCTGGAGTACTAATACGCAGTATTTT
few	TRBJ1-1	TRBV11-3	TRBD1	CASSYHRGGGITEAFF	TGTGCCAGCAGCTACCACAGGGGAGGGGGTATCACTGAAGCTTTCTTT
few	TRBJ2-7	TRBV7-8	.	CASSLAGTSGQYF	TGTGCCAGCAGCTTAGCGGGGACGAGTGGGCAGTACTTC